The T cell receptor (beta chain) under discussion was sequenced for a study of technical replicates of blood from several donors. The assay was immunoSEQ multiplex PCR, and TCRdb's table has in-frame clones only and misses some. Of 90,000 to 100,000 clones in the sample, approximately 95% were seen once. CDR3 size: 14 residues. The J segment lost 1 base and the V segment lost 7 bases, leaving 4 bases of the junction unmatched. Germline lookup yields CDR1 LNHDA and CDR2 SQIVND (reference sequence). V is TRBV19 and J is TRBJ1-2, with 9 bases matching TRBD1. This TCR derives from a human donor in good health. Material for sequencing was T cells isolated from PBMCs. The DNA for the CDR3 is TGTGCCAGTAAAAGACAGGGGGATAACTATGGCTACACCTTC. Encoded protein: CASKRQGDNYGYTF.